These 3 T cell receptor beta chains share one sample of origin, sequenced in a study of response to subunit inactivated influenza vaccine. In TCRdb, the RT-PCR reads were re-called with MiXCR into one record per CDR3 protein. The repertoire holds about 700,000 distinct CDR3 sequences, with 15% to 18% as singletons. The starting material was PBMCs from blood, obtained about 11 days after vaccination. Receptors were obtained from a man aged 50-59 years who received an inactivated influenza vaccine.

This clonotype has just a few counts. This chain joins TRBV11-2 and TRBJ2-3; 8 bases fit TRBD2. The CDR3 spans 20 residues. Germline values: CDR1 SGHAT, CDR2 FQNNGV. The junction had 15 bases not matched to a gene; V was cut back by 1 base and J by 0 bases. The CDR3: CASSLVRTSGLVPSTDTQYF. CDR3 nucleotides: TGTGCCAGCAGCTTAGTTCGTACTAGCGGACTGGTACCTAGCACAGATACGCAGTATTTT.

The CDR3 coding sequence is TGTGCCAGTAGTATAGGTGGAGAGGGGGTCAAAAACATTCAGTACTTC. This translates into CASSIGGEGVKNIQYF. The V and J genes are TRBV19 and TRBJ2-4; possible D gene TRBD1, 6 bases. CDR3 length equals 16 residues. Trimming removed 1 base at V and 3 bases at J, with 13 bases between. The germline gives CDR1 LNHDA, CDR2 SQIVND (reference sequence).

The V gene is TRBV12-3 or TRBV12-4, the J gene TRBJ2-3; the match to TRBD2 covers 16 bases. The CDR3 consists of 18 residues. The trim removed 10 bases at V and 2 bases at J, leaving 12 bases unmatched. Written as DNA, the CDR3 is TGTGCCATCACGGCGGGACTAGCGGGAGGGAATCCCACAGATACGCAGTATTTT. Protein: CAITAGLAGGNPTDTQYF.